The sequence of this T cell receptor beta chain was determined in a study of T cell repertoires in cytomegalovirus infection. V gave up 0 bases and J gave up 4 bases, with 11 bases separating them. The CDR3 contains 15 residues. The germline V gene has CDR1 SGHVS and CDR2 FQNEAQ. TCRdb reanalysed the reads using MiXCR and keeps one entry per CDR3 protein. Of some 500,000 distinct CDR3 sequences detected, 40% appear once; the ten largest clones hold more than 40%. On this clonotype: Its antigen remains unknown.

The material sequenced was cultured PBMCs, taken from culture after CMV antigen stimulation. This TCR came from a human donor in good health (CMV status not recorded). Some clones in this sample may be carry-over from other donors' samples. The rearrangement uses TRBV7-8 and TRBJ2-3; D is perhaps TRBD1 (7 bases). The CDR3 DNA is TGTGCCAGCAGCTTAGCCCCCAGGGGGGCAGATACGCAGTATTTT. Encoded protein: CASSLAPRGADTQYF. Complete variable domain (other parts from reference TRBV7-8 and TRBJ2-3): GAGVSQSPRYKVAKRGQDVALRCDPISGHVSLFWYQQALGQGPEFLTYFQNEAQLDKSGLPSDRFFAERPEGSVSTLKIQRTQQEDSAVYLCASSLAPRGADTQYFGPGTRLTVL.